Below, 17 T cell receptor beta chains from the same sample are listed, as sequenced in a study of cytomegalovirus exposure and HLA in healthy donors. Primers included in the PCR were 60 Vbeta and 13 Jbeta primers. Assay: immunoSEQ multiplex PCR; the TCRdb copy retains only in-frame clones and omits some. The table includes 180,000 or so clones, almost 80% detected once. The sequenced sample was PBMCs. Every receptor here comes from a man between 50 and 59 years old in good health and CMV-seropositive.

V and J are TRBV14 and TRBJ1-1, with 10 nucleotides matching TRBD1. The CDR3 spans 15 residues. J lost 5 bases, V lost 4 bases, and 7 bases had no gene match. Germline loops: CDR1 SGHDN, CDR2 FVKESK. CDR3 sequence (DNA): TGTGCCAGCAGCCGGACCGACAGGGGGCCGACTGAAGCTTTCTTT. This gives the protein CASSRTDRGPTEAFF.

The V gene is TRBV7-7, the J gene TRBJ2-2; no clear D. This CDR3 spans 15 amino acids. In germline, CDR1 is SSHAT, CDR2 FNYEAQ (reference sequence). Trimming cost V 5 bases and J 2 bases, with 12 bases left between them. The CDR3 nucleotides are TGTGCCAGCAGCCTCACCGAGATAAACACCGGGGAGCTGTTTTTT. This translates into CASSLTEINTGELFF.

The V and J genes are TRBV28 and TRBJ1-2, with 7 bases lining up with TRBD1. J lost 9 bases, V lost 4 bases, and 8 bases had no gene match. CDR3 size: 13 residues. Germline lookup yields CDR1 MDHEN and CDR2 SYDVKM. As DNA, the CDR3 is TGTGCCAGCAGTTCTGGACAGGATACACGCTACACCTTC. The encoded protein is CASSSGQDTRYTF.

The CDR3: CASSRPDSENEQFF. In DNA, the CDR3 is TGCGCCAGCAGCAGGCCGGACAGCGAGAATGAGCAGTTCTTC. The chain combines TRBV5-1 with TRBJ2-1; a possible D gene is TRBD1 (6 bases). There are 14 residues in the CDR3. Germline loops: CDR1 SGHRS, CDR2 YFSETQ. Trimming stripped 4 bases from V and 7 bases from J, with 15 bases between. The entire variable domain, with the rest obtained from reference TRBV5-1 and TRBJ2-1, is as follows: KAGVTQTPRYLIKTRGQQVTLSCSPISGHRSVSWYQQTPGQGLQFLFEYFSETQRNKGNFPGRFSGRQFSNSRSEMNVSTLELGDSALYLCASSRPDSENEQFFGPGTRLTVL.

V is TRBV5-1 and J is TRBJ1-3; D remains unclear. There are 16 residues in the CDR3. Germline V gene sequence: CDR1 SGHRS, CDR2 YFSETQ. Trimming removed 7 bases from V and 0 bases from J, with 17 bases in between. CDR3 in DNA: TGCGCCAGCCGTACCGGGGAGGGCCTCTCTGGAAACACCATATATTTT. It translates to CASRTGEGLSGNTIYF. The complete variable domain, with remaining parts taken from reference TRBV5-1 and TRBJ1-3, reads KAGVTQTPRYLIKTRGQQVTLSCSPISGHRSVSWYQQTPGQGLQFLFEYFSETQRNKGNFPGRFSGRQFSNSRSEMNVSTLELGDSALYLCASRTGEGLSGNTIYFGEGSWLTVV.

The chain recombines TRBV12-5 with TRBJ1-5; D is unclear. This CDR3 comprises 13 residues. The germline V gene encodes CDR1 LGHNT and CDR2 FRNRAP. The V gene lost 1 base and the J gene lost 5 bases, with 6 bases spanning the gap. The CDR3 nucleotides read TGTGCTAGTGGTTTGGGGTTAGATCAGCCCCAGCATTTT. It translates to CASGLGLDQPQHF. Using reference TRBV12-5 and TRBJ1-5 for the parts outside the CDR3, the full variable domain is DARVTQTPRHKVTEMGQEVTMRCQPILGHNTVFWYRQTMMQGLELLAYFRNRAPLDDSGMPKDRFSAEMPDATLATLKIQPSEPRDSAVYFCASGLGLDQPQHFGDGTRLSIL.

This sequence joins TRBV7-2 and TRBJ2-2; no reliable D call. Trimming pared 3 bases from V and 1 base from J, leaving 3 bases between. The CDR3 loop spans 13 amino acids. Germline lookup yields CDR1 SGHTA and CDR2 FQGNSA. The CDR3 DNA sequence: TGTGCCAGCAGCTTCGGGAACACCGGGGAGCTGTTTTTT. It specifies CASSFGNTGELFF.

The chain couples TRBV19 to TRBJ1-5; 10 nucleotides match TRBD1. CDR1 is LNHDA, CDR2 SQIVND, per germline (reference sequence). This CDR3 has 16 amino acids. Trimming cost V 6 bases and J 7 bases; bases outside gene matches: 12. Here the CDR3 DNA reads TGTGCCAGTAGATCTAACGACAGGGGGCGATGGCAGCCCCAGCATTTT. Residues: CASRSNDRGRWQPQHF.

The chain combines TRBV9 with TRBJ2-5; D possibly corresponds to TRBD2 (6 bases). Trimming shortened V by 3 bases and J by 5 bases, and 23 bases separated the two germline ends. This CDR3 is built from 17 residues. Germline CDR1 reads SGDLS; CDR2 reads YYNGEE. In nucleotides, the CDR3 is TGTGCCAGCAGCGCCCGTTCCGGAGCCGGGGGACGGGAGACCCAGTACTTC. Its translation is CASSARSGAGGRETQYF.

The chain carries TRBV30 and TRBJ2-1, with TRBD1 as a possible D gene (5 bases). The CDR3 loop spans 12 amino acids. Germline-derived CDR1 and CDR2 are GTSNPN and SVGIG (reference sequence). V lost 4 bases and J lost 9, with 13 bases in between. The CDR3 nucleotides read TGTGCCTGGACAGGGTGGGGCGGTGAGCAGTTCTTC. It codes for CAWTGWGGEQFF.

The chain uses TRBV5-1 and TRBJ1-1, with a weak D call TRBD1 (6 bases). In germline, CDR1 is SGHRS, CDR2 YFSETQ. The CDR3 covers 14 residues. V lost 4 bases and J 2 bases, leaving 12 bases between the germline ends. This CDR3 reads CASSPRQVNTEAFF. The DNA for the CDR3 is TGCGCCAGCAGCCCGCGACAGGTCAACACTGAAGCTTTCTTT.

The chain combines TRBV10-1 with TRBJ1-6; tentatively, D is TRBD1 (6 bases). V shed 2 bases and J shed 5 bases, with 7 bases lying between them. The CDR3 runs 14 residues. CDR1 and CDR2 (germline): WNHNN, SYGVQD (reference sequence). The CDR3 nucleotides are TGCGCCAGCAGTGAGACAGGGAATAATTCACCCCTCCACTTT. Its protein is CASSETGNNSPLHF.

CDR3 DNA sequence: TGTGCCAGCTCACCACGGGGCCCAGAGACCCAGTACTTC. As protein: CASSPRGPETQYF. This sequence joins TRBV18 and TRBJ2-5; maybe TRBD1 (5 bases). Trimming took off 1 base at V and 4 bases at J, with 7 bases between the two ends. Germline V gene data show CDR1 as KGHSH and CDR2 as LQKENI. The CDR3 length is 13 residues.

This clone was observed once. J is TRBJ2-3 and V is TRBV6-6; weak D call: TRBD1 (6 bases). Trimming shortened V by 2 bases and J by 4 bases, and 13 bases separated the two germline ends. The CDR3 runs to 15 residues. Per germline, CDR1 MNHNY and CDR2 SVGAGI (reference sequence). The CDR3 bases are TGTGCCAGCAGTTACGACAGGTCGGGCGCAGATACGCAGTATTTT. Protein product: CASSYDRSGADTQYF.

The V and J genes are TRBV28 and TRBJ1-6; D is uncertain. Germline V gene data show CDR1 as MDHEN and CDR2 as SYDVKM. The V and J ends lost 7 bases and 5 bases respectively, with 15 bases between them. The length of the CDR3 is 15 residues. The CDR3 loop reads CASNPLAANNSPLHF. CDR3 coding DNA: TGTGCCAGCAATCCCTTGGCGGCTAATAATTCACCCCTCCACTTT.

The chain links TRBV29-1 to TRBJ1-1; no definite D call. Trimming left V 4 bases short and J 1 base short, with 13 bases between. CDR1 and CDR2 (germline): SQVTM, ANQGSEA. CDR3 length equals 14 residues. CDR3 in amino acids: CSVVVFGENTEAFF. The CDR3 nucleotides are TGCAGCGTTGTAGTCTTCGGAGAGAACACTGAAGCTTTCTTT. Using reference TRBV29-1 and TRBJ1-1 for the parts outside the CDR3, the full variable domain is SAVISQKPSRDICQRGTSLTIQCQVDSQVTMMFWYRQQPGQSLTLIATANQGSEATYESGFVIDKFPISRPNLTFSTLTVSNMSPEDSSIYLCSVVVFGENTEAFFGQGTRLTVV.

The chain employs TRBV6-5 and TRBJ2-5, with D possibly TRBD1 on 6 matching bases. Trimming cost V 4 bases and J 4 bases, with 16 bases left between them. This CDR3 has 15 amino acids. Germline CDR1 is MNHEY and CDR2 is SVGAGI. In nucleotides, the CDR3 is TGTGCCAGCAGTTCGGCCAGGGGATTGAGAGAGACCCAGTACTTC. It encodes CASSSARGLRETQYF.